This is a list of T cell receptor beta chains from one sample in a study of human T cells and chemical hapten exposure. TCRdb re-called the RACE reads through MiXCR, storing one row per CDR3 protein. The table lists 70,000 to 80,000 distinct CDR3 sequences, around 30% of them singletons. This specimen was whole blood, taken in connection with sensitization to the hapten diphenylcyclopropenone (DPC). The receptor set was obtained from a man aged 35 to 55 with alopecia areata. Some clones in this sample may be carry-over from other donors' samples. The CDR3 runs from the conserved cysteine through the conserved F or W. Fields, in order: CDR3 length, D gene, clone size, V gene, J gene, CDR3 protein, CDR3 DNA. D genes are given only for firm matches. Only some rows state a clone size, as once, few, many or a class for expanded clones.

17	TRBD2	few	TRBV7-2	TRBJ2-7	CASSPQGLAGGSYEQYF	TGTGCCAGCAGCCCCCAGGGCCTAGCGGGAGGTTCCTACGAGCAGTACTTC
13	NA	NA	TRBV28	TRBJ2-7	CASLTRNSYEQYF	TGTGCCAGCCTGACTAGGAACTCCTACGAGCAGTACTTC
12	NA	few	TRBV27	TRBJ2-1	CASSSTAGEQFF	TGTGCCAGCAGTTCGACAGCCGGTGAGCAGTTCTTC
14	NA	few	TRBV6-2/TRBV6-3	TRBJ2-2	CASSKFASTGELFF	TGTGCCAGCAGTAAGTTCGCGTCCACCGGGGAGCTGTTTTTT
15	TRBD1	once	TRBV6-1	TRBJ2-7	CAVSLAPDRGAEQYF	TGTGCCGTATCTTTGGCCCCGGACAGGGGGGCCGAGCAGTACTTC
14	NA	NA	TRBV12-3/TRBV12-4	TRBJ2-1	CASSPTGFPGEQFF	TGTGCCAGCAGTCCCACCGGGTTCCCGGGTGAGCAGTTCTTC
11	NA	NA	TRBV12-3/TRBV12-4	TRBJ1-1	CASTIAGLAFF	TGTGCCAGCACCATTGCGGGGTTGGCTTTCTTT
14	NA	NA	TRBV28	TRBJ2-3	CASSGGGPGDTQYF	TGTGCCAGCAGTGGAGGGGGCCCGGGAGATACGCAGTATTTT
13	NA	NA	TRBV12-3/TRBV12-4	TRBJ2-3	CASRRTIADTQYF	TGTGCCAGCAGGAGGACAATCGCAGATACGCAGTATTTT
14	NA	few	TRBV12-3/TRBV12-4	TRBJ1-5	CASSFKRGNQPQHF	TGTGCCAGCAGTTTTAAGAGAGGCAATCAGCCCCAGCATTTT
15	TRBD1	few	TRBV5-1	TRBJ2-2	CASSWDRGEAGELFF	TGCGCCAGCAGCTGGGACAGGGGAGAAGCCGGGGAGCTGTTTTTT
16	TRBD2	few	TRBV4-2	TRBJ2-5	CASSPRLAGAQETQYF	TGTGCCAGCAGCCCCCGGCTAGCGGGAGCGCAAGAGACCCAGTACTTC
12	NA	NA	TRBV6-1	TRBJ1-5	CASSWTMQPQHF	TGTGCCAGCAGTTGGACCATGCAGCCCCAGCATTTT
12	NA	NA	TRBV6-2/TRBV6-3	TRBJ2-7	CASSRTEYEQYF	TGTGCCAGCAGTCGGACAGAATACGAGCAGTACTTC
12	NA	once	TRBV7-8	TRBJ1-1	CASSRDISETFF	TGTGCCAGCAGCCGGGACATTTCTGAAACTTTCTTT
19	TRBD2	NA	TRBV3-1	TRBJ2-7	CASSQEIAGTSGRAYEQYF	TGTGCCAGCAGCCAAGAAATAGCCGGGACTAGCGGGAGGGCCTACGAGCAGTACTTC
14	NA	few	TRBV5-1	TRBJ2-2	CASIPGQNTGELFF	TGCGCCAGCATACCGGGACAGAACACCGGGGAGCTGTTTTTT
13	NA	NA	TRBV25-1	TRBJ2-7	CASSPVGGSEQYF	TGTGCCAGCAGTCCGGTGGGGGGTAGCGAGCAGTACTTC
14	NA	few	TRBV5-1	TRBJ2-3	CASSPGTGQDTQYF	TGCGCCAGCAGCCCTGGGACCGGGCAAGATACGCAGTATTTT
15	NA	NA	TRBV3-1	TRBJ2-7	CASSQDSLPSYEQYF	TGTGCCAGCAGCCAAGATTCACTCCCAAGCTACGAGCAGTACTTC
15	NA	NA	TRBV5-1	TRBJ2-7	CASSLGGGISYEQYF	TGCGCCAGCAGCTTGGGGGGAGGAATTTCCTACGAGCAGTACTTC
13	NA	NA	TRBV20-1	TRBJ1-6	CSAGSNKDSPLHF	TGCAGTGCTGGCAGCAATAAGGATTCACCCCTCCACTTT
15	TRBD1	NA	TRBV20-1	TRBJ2-5	CSASAPGTGRRTQYF	TGCAGTGCTAGTGCTCCCGGGACAGGGCGTCGGACCCAGTACTTC
15	NA	NA	TRBV5-4	TRBJ2-7	CASSPRDTSSYEQYF	TGTGCCAGCAGCCCGCGGGACACGAGCTCCTACGAGCAGTACTTC
15	NA	NA	TRBV5-1	TRBJ2-5	CASSLKPTSQETQYF	TGCGCCAGCAGCTTGAAGCCAACATCCCAAGAGACCCAGTACTTC
17	NA	few	TRBV18	TRBJ2-3	CASSPNKGVRRTDTQYF	TGTGCCAGCTCCCCTAACAAGGGGGTTCGGCGCACAGATACGCAGTATTTT
13	NA	NA	TRBV6-6	TRBJ1-4	CASKDSLNEKLFF	TGTGCCAGCAAGGACAGTCTTAATGAAAAACTGTTTTTT
13	NA	few	TRBV27	TRBJ1-5	CASSLRGNQPQHF	TGTGCCAGCAGTTTAAGGGGGAATCAGCCCCAGCATTTT
14	NA	NA	TRBV12-3/TRBV12-4	TRBJ1-5	CASSPQGEDQPQHF	TGTGCCAGCAGCCCACAGGGAGAGGATCAGCCCCAGCATTTT
13	NA	NA	TRBV6-5	TRBJ2-7	CASSPGQNYEQYF	TGTGCCAGCAGTCCTGGACAGAACTACGAGCAGTACTTC
13	NA	NA	TRBV27	TRBJ1-5	CASSWGEGQPQHF	TGTGCCAGCAGTTGGGGGGAGGGTCAGCCCCAGCATTTT
14	TRBD1	NA	TRBV6-1	TRBJ2-7	CASNRDRASYEQYF	TGTGCCAGCAATCGGGACAGAGCCTCCTACGAGCAGTACTTC
16	TRBD2	NA	TRBV4-2	TRBJ2-7	CASSQRTSGGSYEQYF	TGTGCCAGCAGCCAACGGACTAGCGGGGGCTCCTACGAGCAGTACTTC
15	TRBD2	many	TRBV6-2/TRBV6-3	TRBJ2-1	CASSPGTSSYNEQFF	TGTGCCAGCAGCCCGGGGACTAGCTCCTACAATGAGCAGTTCTTC
14	TRBD2	once	TRBV5-4	TRBJ2-1	CASSSPLAWNEQFF	TGTGCCAGCAGCTCGCCACTAGCGTGGAATGAGCAGTTCTTC
15	TRBD2	few	TRBV2	TRBJ2-4	CASTPQGAGGAIQYF	TGTGCCAGCACCCCCCAAGGAGCGGGAGGCGCCATTCAGTACTTC
16	TRBD2	few	TRBV6-6	TRBJ2-3	CASRWGSGRAADTQYF	TGTGCCAGCAGGTGGGGGAGCGGGAGGGCCGCAGATACGCAGTATTTT
14	NA	NA	TRBV9	TRBJ2-3	CASSVDGGTDTQYF	TGTGCCAGCAGCGTAGACGGCGGCACAGATACGCAGTATTTT
12	NA	few	TRBV29-1	TRBJ1-4	CSVAGVGEKLFF	TGCAGCGTTGCAGGGGTGGGAGAAAAACTGTTTTTT
14	NA	NA	TRBV24-1	TRBJ1-1	CATSSWDPNTEAFF	TGTGCCACCAGTTCATGGGACCCCAACACTGAAGCTTTCTTT
13	TRBD1	NA	TRBV3-1	TRBJ1-1	CASSLLGQGKAFF	TGTGCCAGCAGCCTACTTGGACAGGGCAAAGCTTTCTTT
13	NA	NA	TRBV6-1	TRBJ2-7	CASSEASIYEQYF	TGTGCCAGCAGTGAAGCGTCCATCTACGAGCAGTACTTC
13	NA	few	TRBV7-2	TRBJ2-1	CASSHWTDNEQFF	TGTGCCAGCAGCCACTGGACGGACAATGAGCAGTTCTTC
13	NA	NA	TRBV7-9	TRBJ2-1	CASSLDWGNEQFF	TGTGCCAGCAGCTTAGATTGGGGGAATGAGCAGTTCTTC
14	NA	NA	TRBV6-1	TRBJ2-4	CASSEERVVDIQYF	TGTGCCAGCAGTGAAGAGAGGGTCGTAGACATTCAGTACTTC
13	NA	few	TRBV10-2	TRBJ1-5	CASTPQSNQPQHF	TGCGCCAGCACCCCACAGAGCAATCAGCCCCAGCATTTT
16	NA	NA	TRBV7-9	TRBJ2-7	CASSLGVSGLSYEQYF	TGTGCCAGCAGCTTAGGCGTCAGCGGACTTTCCTACGAGCAGTACTTC
15	NA	NA	TRBV5-1	TRBJ2-3	CASNLAGPNTDTQYF	TGCGCCAGCAATCTGGCGGGGCCTAACACAGATACGCAGTATTTT